Shown below are 27 T cell receptor beta chains from a single sample sequenced in a study of blood T cell repertoires in COVID-19 (dated by TCRdb to 2020 to 2022). The library relied on the immunoSEQ multiplex PCR assay. This is the immuneACCESS table as TCRdb keeps it, with only in-frame sequences that have V and J called. A part of the clones is gone; compared with another copy, unresolved V genes explain less than half, and the rest is unexplained. The sample has around 200,000 clones on record, 70% to 80% of them singletons. Roughly an eighth of the sample belongs to the ten largest clones. The sample comprised peripheral blood. These receptors all come from a woman aged 45-65 years with acute or convalescent COVID-19.

The gene calls are TRBV19 and TRBJ2-7, with D tentatively TRBD2 (6 bases). The length of the CDR3 is 15 residues. Germline CDR1 and CDR2: LNHDA and SQIVND (reference sequence). V gave up 5 bases and J gave up 0 bases, with 14 bases separating them. The CDR3 nucleotides are TGTGCCAGTAGTTTCGGGACTCCGAGCTCCTACGAGCAGTACTTC. Amino acid sequence: CASSFGTPSSYEQYF.

The chain uses TRBV9 and TRBJ2-1; a weak D match, TRBD2 (6 bases). V shed 2 bases and J shed 4 bases, with 13 bases lying between them. The V gene's germline CDR1 is SGDLS and CDR2 YYNGEE. This CDR3 contains 15 residues. CDR3 DNA: TGTGCCAGCAGCGTCCGGGACTCCTTATACAATGAGCAGTTCTTC. This gives the protein CASSVRDSLYNEQFF.

This chain links TRBV7-2 with TRBJ1-2; no clear D. V lost 2 bases and J lost 6, with 13 bases in between. The CDR3 loop spans 14 amino acids. Germline CDR1 reads SGHTA; CDR2 reads FQGNSA. The CDR3 is CASSLRDIRDGYTF. The DNA for the CDR3 is TGTGCCAGCAGCTTACGGGATATCCGGGATGGCTACACCTTC.

The genes are TRBV2 and TRBJ1-1; 7 bases are shared with TRBD1. Germline V gene lookup returns CDR1 SNHLY and CDR2 FYNNEI. CDR3 length: 13 residues. After removal of 6 bases from V and 3 bases from J, the junction contained 4 bases not matched to a gene. For the CDR3, the DNA is TGTGCCAGCAGCAGACAGGGCTACACTGAAGCTTTCTTT. Protein: CASSRQGYTEAFF.

V gene TRBV28 combines with J gene TRBJ1-5, with 9 bases matching TRBD1. The germline V gene encodes CDR1 MDHEN and CDR2 SYDVKM. The V gene end was trimmed by 7 bases and the J gene end by 0 bases; junction bases not matched to a gene: 10. CDR3 length: 17 residues. This CDR3 reads CASKMTGGSYSNQPQHF. CDR3 coding DNA: TGTGCCAGCAAAATGACAGGGGGTAGTTATAGCAATCAGCCCCAGCATTTT. The variable domain in full, completed from reference TRBV28 and TRBJ1-5, reads DVKVTQSSRYLVKRTGEKVFLECVQDMDHENMFWYRQDPGLGLRLIYFSYDVKMKEKGDIPEGYSVSREKKERFSLILESASTNQTSMYLCASKMTGGSYSNQPQHFGDGTRLSIL.

The J gene is TRBJ1-3, the V gene TRBV28; tentative D call: TRBD1 (5 bases). Between the trimmed V and J ends, which lost 7 bases and 3 bases, there was a span of 10 bases. Germline loops: CDR1 MDHEN, CDR2 SYDVKM. The CDR3 contains 13 residues. The CDR3 is CASILGGGNTIYF. The CDR3, as DNA: TGTGCCAGCATCCTCGGGGGTGGAAACACCATATATTTT.

This rearrangement joins TRBV5-5 to TRBJ2-1, with 7 bases that match TRBD2. The CDR3 spans 16 residues. Germline V gene sequence: CDR1 SGHKS, CDR2 YYEKEE (reference sequence). After removal of 3 bases from V and 3 bases from J, the junction contained 9 bases not matched to a gene. CDR3 nucleotide sequence: TGTGCCAGCAGCTGGGCCTTAGCGGGCGACTACAATGAGCAGTTCTTC. Its translation: CASSWALAGDYNEQFF.

The chain recombines TRBV5-1 with TRBJ2-7; 7 nucleotides agree with TRBD2. V lost 1 base and J lost 4; bases outside the gene matches: 8. The CDR3 loop spans 15 amino acids. Germline V gene data show CDR1 as SGHRS and CDR2 as YFSETQ. The CDR3 nucleotides read TGCGCCAGCAGCTTGATGGGCGGGGGAGTGTACGAGCAGTACTTC. It encodes CASSLMGGGVYEQYF.

This clone was found a few times. The chain links TRBV5-4 to TRBJ2-3; TRBD1 is a possible D gene (6 bases). The V and J ends lost 4 bases and 4 bases respectively, with 16 bases between them. Germline-derived CDR1 and CDR2 are SGHNT and YYREEE (reference sequence). The CDR3 extends over 15 amino acids. DNA of the CDR3: TGTGCCAGCAGCCACCTTCGACAGGCTCCAGATACGCAGTATTTT. This sequence encodes CASSHLRQAPDTQYF.

This clone was observed a handful of times. This CDR3 is also generated by other DNA sequences in the sample. The J gene is TRBJ2-7, the V gene TRBV6-1, with D unresolved. CDR1 MNHNS and CDR2 SASEGT come from the germline V gene. This CDR3 has 14 amino acids. V was cut by 0 bases and J by 3 bases, with 9 bases left in between. The CDR3 loop is CASSEALRGYEQYF. CDR3 nucleotide sequence: TGTGCCAGCAGTGAAGCGTTGAGAGGCTACGAGCAGTACTTC.

V gene TRBV6-5 combines with J gene TRBJ2-7, with 7 bases fitting TRBD1. Germline-derived CDR1 and CDR2 are MNHEY and SVGAGI. Losses at the gene ends were 4 bases for V and 5 bases for J; bases not matched to a gene: 2. CDR3 size: 12 residues. CDR3 sequence reads: CASSWDRHEQYF. In DNA form, the CDR3 reads TGTGCCAGCAGTTGGGACAGACACGAGCAGTACTTC.

The chain links TRBV24-1 to TRBJ1-2; D is ambiguous. The germline V gene has CDR1 KGHDR and CDR2 SFDVKD. V lost 2 bases, J lost 1 base, and 4 bases lay in between. The length of the CDR3 is 13 residues. In nucleotides, the CDR3 is TGTGCCACCAGTGATTCGTATAACTATGGCTACACCTTC. As protein: CATSDSYNYGYTF.

J is TRBJ1-2 and V is TRBV6-6; 7 bases are a match to TRBD1. The CDR3 loop spans 18 amino acids. Germline V CDR1 and CDR2: MNHNY, SVGAGI (reference sequence). Trimming took 5 bases from V and 0 from J; bases not matched to a gene: 15. CDR3 residues: CASSPQPQGVAANYGYTF. Written as DNA, the CDR3 is TGTGCCAGCAGTCCCCAACCCCAGGGGGTTGCCGCTAACTATGGCTACACCTTC.

For this clone: Other DNA sequences in the same sample also yield this CDR3. This chain uses TRBV11-2 with TRBJ1-1; 9 nucleotides agree with TRBD1. The CDR3 is 15 amino acids. Per germline, CDR1 SGHAT and CDR2 FQNNGV. Germline trimming cut 5 bases from V and 1 base from J; bases unmatched to any gene: 5. CDR3 nucleotides: TGTGCCAGCAGCCTGGGACAGGGAGGGAACACTGAAGCTTTCTTT. Its protein product is CASSLGQGGNTEAFF.

The chain uses TRBV19 and TRBJ2-3, with TRBD2 matching 11 bases. Looked up from germline, CDR1 is LNHDA and CDR2 is SQIVND (reference sequence). This CDR3 is built from 14 residues. Trimming removed 5 bases from V and 9 bases from J; junction bases left unmatched: 7. The CDR3 reads CASSQLAGVGTQYF. The CDR3 DNA is TGTGCCAGTAGTCAACTAGCGGGAGTTGGGACGCAGTATTTT.

The chain is built from TRBV27 and TRBJ1-2; 12 bases line up with TRBD1. The CDR3 is made up of 14 amino acids. V lost 4 bases to trimming and J lost 8 bases; unmatched junction nucleotides: 5. Germline V gives CDR1 MNHEY, CDR2 SMNVEV (reference sequence). Written as DNA, the CDR3 is TGTGCCAGCAGTTGGGGACAGGGGGCCCGGGGCTACACCTTC. This codes for CASSWGQGARGYTF.

The rearrangement links TRBV30 to TRBJ2-7; TRBD1 aligns across 7 bases. Germline V gene sequence: CDR1 GTSNPN, CDR2 SVGIG (reference sequence). V lost 2 bases, J lost 0 bases, and 10 bases stayed unmatched. This CDR3 has 16 residues. This chain's CDR3 is CAWSQGEGASSYEQYF. The CDR3 region has the DNA TGTGCCTGGAGTCAAGGTGAGGGGGCCAGCTCCTACGAGCAGTACTTC.

The CDR3 protein is CASRKGLANEKLFF. CDR3 in DNA: TGTGCCAGCAGAAAGGGGTTAGCTAATGAAAAACTGTTTTTT. The chain is built from TRBV28 and TRBJ1-4; TRBD1 is a possible D gene (5 bases). CDR3 length: 14 residues. V lost 6 bases, J lost 3 bases, and 11 bases lay in between. Germline V CDR1 and CDR2: MDHEN, SYDVKM.

The rearrangement uses TRBV6-5 and TRBJ2-7; a possible D gene is TRBD2 (5 bases). The V gene lost 6 bases and the J gene lost 3 bases, with 12 bases spanning the gap. CDR1 and CDR2 from the germline V gene are MNHEY and SVGAGI. The length of the CDR3 is 13 residues. The CDR3 coding sequence is TGTGCCAGCAGCCAAAGTACTAGCTACGAGCAGTACTTC. The encoded protein is CASSQSTSYEQYF.

This clone was observed a handful of times. The chain is built from TRBV11-2 and TRBJ1-2; D gene ambiguous. This CDR3 comprises 14 residues. The germline CDR1 and CDR2 sequences are SGHAT and FQNNGV. V gave up 4 bases and J gave up 4 bases, with 13 bases separating them. In DNA, the CDR3 is TGTGCCAGCAGCTCCGATAGAACCTTCTATGGCTACACCTTC. It translates to CASSSDRTFYGYTF.

CDR3 nucleotide sequence: TGTGCCAGCTTGCCCGCTAGCGGAAGCTACGAGCAGTACTTC. It yields the protein CASLPASGSYEQYF. V and J are TRBV6-6 and TRBJ2-7; 7 nucleotides line up with TRBD2. Germline V lookup: CDR1 MNHNY, CDR2 SVGAGI (reference sequence). The ends lost 8 bases at V and 3 bases at J; junction bases unmatched: 10. The CDR3 covers 14 residues.

This sequence joins TRBV30 and TRBJ1-4; 9 bases line up with TRBD1. Per the germline V gene, CDR1 is GTSNPN and CDR2 is SVGIG (reference sequence). The J segment lost 5 bases and the V segment lost 2 bases, leaving 3 bases of the junction unmatched. The CDR3 is 14 residues long. The CDR3 coding sequence is TGTGCCTGGAGTCCCGGGACAGGGAATGAAAAACTGTTTTTT. It is translated as CAWSPGTGNEKLFF.

J is TRBJ2-1 and V is TRBV14, with 9 bases fitting TRBD2. V lost 3 bases to trimming and J lost 9 bases; unmatched junction nucleotides: 12. This CDR3 region has 16 residues. Germline V gene sequence: CDR1 SGHDN, CDR2 FVKESK. The CDR3 DNA reads as TGTGCCAGCAGCCATGTGTGGAGCGGGGGGCGGGGTGAGCAGTTCTTC. Amino acid sequence: CASSHVWSGGRGEQFF.

For the CDR3, the DNA is TGCGCCAGCAGCTTGGGACTGAACACCGGGGAGCTGTTTTTT. Translation: CASSLGLNTGELFF. The chain uses TRBV5-1 and TRBJ2-2; no definite D call. The length of the CDR3 is 14 residues. Trimming removed 0 bases at V and 1 base at J, with 4 bases between. From germline, CDR1 is SGHRS and CDR2 YFSETQ.

The V call is TRBV2, the J call TRBJ2-1, with 9 nucleotides matching TRBD1. The CDR3 contains 15 residues. The junction had 3 bases not matched to a gene; V was cut back by 6 bases and J by 0 bases. Germline V CDR1 and CDR2: SNHLY, FYNNEI. The CDR3 DNA follows: TGTGCCAGCAGGCGGGACAGGGCCTCCTACAATGAGCAGTTCTTC. Its protein is CASRRDRASYNEQFF.

The J gene is TRBJ1-4, the V gene TRBV18; D is unresolved. The germline V and J ends were trimmed by 4 bases and 5 bases, with 17 bases remaining between them. CDR3 length: 16 residues. The V gene's germline CDR1 is KGHSH and CDR2 LQKENI. The chain's CDR3 is CASSREQYDLNEKLFF. The CDR3 region has the DNA TGTGCCAGCTCACGTGAACAGTACGATCTCAATGAAAAACTGTTTTTT.

The rearrangement joins TRBV28 to TRBJ1-2; the D is unclear. The CDR3 spans 13 residues. Looked up from germline, CDR1 is MDHEN and CDR2 is SYDVKM. The ends were cut back, 3 bases at V and 3 bases at J, with 8 bases in the middle. Here the CDR3 DNA reads TGTGCCAGCAGTTTGAGTAGCTACTATGGCTACACCTTC. It specifies CASSLSSYYGYTF.